This T cell receptor beta chain comes out of a study of CD8+CD57+ T cells in acquired aplastic anemia. Overall study: CD4+ and CD8+ cells, once sorted, gave DNA averaging approximately 3.3 ug. Healthy CD8+ samples averaged roughly 10 million reads. Regarding the study as a whole: Common to patients and controls were about 31 CD8+ CDR3 sequences.

CDR3 and TCR beta VDJ profiling relied on genomic DNA as the template. In TCRdb, the reads were re-called with MiXCR into one record per CDR3 protein. The sample carries 400,000 to 500,000 distinct CDR3 sequences, about two thirds recorded once. This clonotype has a handful of counts. Antigen: not known. Per the germline V gene, CDR1 is ENHRY and CDR2 is SYGVKD. Trimming took off 4 bases at V and 2 bases at J, with 11 bases between the two ends. The CDR3 sequence is 14 residues long. The V and J genes are TRBV10-3 and TRBJ1-2; possibly TRBD1 for D (6 bases). Sequencing was performed on sorted CD4+, CD8+, or CD8+CD57+ T cells (not recorded which) from PBMCs. This sequence originates from a human donor in good health, serving as a control. CDR3 bases: TGTGCCATCAGTGGACGAGACAGGAACTATGGCTACACCTTC. Its translation is CAISGRDRNYGYTF.